These T cell receptor beta chains were read from a single sample in a study of T cells after yellow fever vaccination. TCRdb re-analysed the 5' RACE reads in MiXCR, keeping a single row per CDR3 protein. The sample yields about 320,000 distinct CDR3 sequences, around 4.5% seen once. Specimen: PBMCs, collected 15 days after the yellow fever booster vaccination. The receptors shown here come from a young man who received the YFV17D yellow fever vaccine. CDR3s include the opening cysteine and the closing phenylalanine or tryptophan. The D gene is left open where the match is weak. Expanded clones are given a class, and other clones once, few, many or no size at all.

j_call,v_call,d_call,clone_size,cdr3_nt,cdr3_aa
TRBJ2-2,TRBV6-5,.,few,TGTGCCAGCAGTTACGGGACTTCGACCGGGGAGCTGTTTTTT,CASSYGTSTGELFF
TRBJ1-3,TRBV3-1,.,few,TGCGGAACAGGGCCCTTTCTCTCTGGAAACACCATATATTTT,CGTGPFLSGNTIYF
TRBJ2-3,TRBV20-1,TRBD2,many,TGCAGTGCCCTAGTACGGACTAGCGGGGGAGATACGCAGTATTTT,CSALVRTSGGDTQYF
TRBJ2-2,TRBV4-3,TRBD1,few,TGCGCCAGCAGCCAACCGCCGGGACAGGGCACCGGGGAGCTGTTTTTT,CASSQPPGQGTGELFF
TRBJ1-1,TRBV19,.,.,TGTGCCAGTAGTATTGGAACAGGGATGAACACTGAAGCTTTCTTT,CASSIGTGMNTEAFF
TRBJ1-5,TRBV19,TRBD1,.,TGTGCCAGTAGTACTAGTACAGGGGTTGGGAATCAGCCCCAGCATTTT,CASSTSTGVGNQPQHF
TRBJ1-2,TRBV6-2/TRBV6-3,TRBD1,few,TGTGCCAGCAGTTACTCCGGGACAGTCTATGGCTACACCTTC,CASSYSGTVYGYTF
TRBJ2-7,TRBV7-2,TRBD1,many,TGTGCCAGCAGCTTCCTCGAGGGGGCTAGTTCCTACGAGCAGTACTTC,CASSFLEGASSYEQYF
TRBJ1-1,TRBV20-1,.,.,TGCAGGGCTCCCACGCGCACTGAAGCTTTCTTT,CRAPTRTEAFF
TRBJ2-1,TRBV12-3/TRBV12-4,.,many,TGTGCCACCACTCCCTCCCTCTCCCACAATGAGCAGTTCTTC,CATTPSLSHNEQFF
TRBJ2-5,TRBV5-6,.,many,TGTGCCAGCAGGGCGGGACCTCACGAGACCCAGTACTTC,CASRAGPHETQYF
TRBJ1-1,TRBV27,.,many,TGTGCCACTAGGGTTGGGAATGGGGGTGAAGCTTTCTTT,CATRVGNGGEAFF
TRBJ1-1,TRBV5-1,.,many,TGCGCCAGCAGCTCCGGACGGGCCGAAGCTTTCTTT,CASSSGRAEAFF
TRBJ2-5,TRBV4-3,.,many,TGCGCCAGCAGCCAATGGGCGGGGTCGGGTGGAGAGACCCAGTACTTC,CASSQWAGSGGETQYF
TRBJ1-2,TRBV5-6,TRBD1,many,TGTGCCAGCAGCTACTCACGGGACAGAGCCTATGGCTACACCTTC,CASSYSRDRAYGYTF
TRBJ1-4,TRBV6-5,.,.,TGTGCCAGCAGCCCCCAACGGGGTTGGGAGAATGAAAAACTGTTTTTT,CASSPQRGWENEKLFF
TRBJ1-1,TRBV20-1,TRBD1,many,TGCAGTGCCCTAGGGGGCGCCGGCACTGAAGCTTTCTTT,CSALGGAGTEAFF
TRBJ1-1,TRBV18,.,many,TGTGCCAGCTCACCAAGCGGGGGCCTCACTGAAGCTTTCTTT,CASSPSGGLTEAFF
TRBJ2-4,TRBV12-3/TRBV12-4,.,.,TGTGCCAGCAGCCCACGACGGGCGACTACGCAAAACATTCAGTACTTC,CASSPRRATTQNIQYF
TRBJ1-2,TRBV7-9,TRBD1,many,TGTGCCAGCAGCATCAAAGACAGGGGCGGCGACGGCTACACCTTC,CASSIKDRGGDGYTF
TRBJ1-1,TRBV5-1,.,few,TGCGCCAGCAGCGCCGGGGAGTCGGTGTACACTGAAGCTTTCTTT,CASSAGESVYTEAFF
TRBJ2-7,TRBV7-6,.,many,TGTGCCAGCAGCTTTGGGCCAAACTACGAGCAGTACTTC,CASSFGPNYEQYF
TRBJ1-3,TRBV7-2,.,.,TGTGCCAGCAGCTTATATTCAGACTCTGGAAACACCATATATTTT,CASSLYSDSGNTIYF
TRBJ1-1,TRBV12-3/TRBV12-4,.,few,TGTGCCAGCAGATACAGGACCCTGAACACTGAAGCTTTCTTT,CASRYRTLNTEAFF
TRBJ2-3,TRBV7-3,TRBD2,many,TGTGCCAGCAGCCCCGGGACTACCCCCTTCGGAGATACGCAGTATTTT,CASSPGTTPFGDTQYF
TRBJ2-7,TRBV4-1,.,few,TGCGCCAGCAGCCCAGGTAGCTCGCTTAGGGAGCAGTACTTC,CASSPGSSLREQYF
TRBJ1-6,TRBV12-3/TRBV12-4,.,.,TGTGCCAGCAGGTACGGGACCATCAATTCACCCCTCCACTTT,CASRYGTINSPLHF
TRBJ2-3,TRBV5-1,.,many,TGCGCCAGCAGCTCCCGGGTGACGACTAGCACAGATACGCAGTATTTT,CASSSRVTTSTDTQYF
TRBJ2-5,TRBV5-1,TRBD1,many,TGTGCCAGCAGCTTGGGGGACAGCCAAGAGACCCAGTACTTC,CASSLGDSQETQYF
TRBJ2-2,TRBV12-1,.,.,TGTGCCAGCAGTCTTCCGGGACAGAGTATCTCCGGGGAGCTGTTTTTT,CASSLPGQSISGELFF
TRBJ1-6,TRBV29-1,.,few,TGCAGCGCCATTCATCTCGGGGAATTTAATTCACCCCTCCACTTT,CSAIHLGEFNSPLHF
TRBJ1-1,TRBV9,.,few,TGTGCCAGCAGCGTAGGTAGTCGGGGAGTCACTGAAGCTTTCTTT,CASSVGSRGVTEAFF
TRBJ2-1,TRBV7-2,.,many,TGTGCCAGCAGCTTTCGGGGTAACTACAATGAGCAGTTCTTC,CASSFRGNYNEQFF
TRBJ1-1,TRBV29-1,.,many,TGCAGCGTTGAAAGTTACTCGGGTGAAGCTTTCTTT,CSVESYSGEAFF
TRBJ2-4,TRBV3-1,.,few,TGTGCCAGCACCGCTTTGGGCATTCAGTACTTC,CASTALGIQYF
TRBJ1-3,TRBV7-2,.,many,TGTGCCAGCAGCTGGGCACAGGGTACCCCACCAGTGGCCATATATTTT,CASSWAQGTPPVAIYF
TRBJ1-1,TRBV7-9,.,.,TGTGCCAGCAGCCCCCGATATGGGGGCGAGGGTACTGAAGCTTTCTTT,CASSPRYGGEGTEAFF
TRBJ2-3,TRBV7-9,.,many,TGTGCCAGCAGCTCGACAGATACAGGGTCAGGTTCAGATACGCAGTATTTT,CASSSTDTGSGSDTQYF
TRBJ2-1,TRBV3-1,TRBD2,.,TGTGCCAGCAGCCAGCAGAGCGGGGGGTACAATGAGCAGTTCTTC,CASSQQSGGYNEQFF
TRBJ2-2,TRBV6-5,TRBD1,.,TGTGCCAGCAGTTATGGGACAGCAACCGGGGAGCTGTTTTTT,CASSYGTATGELFF
TRBJ2-2,TRBV5-1,.,.,TGCGCCAGCAGCTCTCCAGCTAGCGGGGAGCTGTTTTTT,CASSSPASGELFF
TRBJ1-2,TRBV7-2,.,few,TGTGCCAGCAGCTTCAAACAGGGATATGGCTACACCTTC,CASSFKQGYGYTF
TRBJ1-4,TRBV5-1,TRBD1,few,TGCGCCAGCAGCTTGGGGACAGGGAGGAATGAAAAACTGTTTTTT,CASSLGTGRNEKLFF
TRBJ1-6,TRBV5-1,.,.,TGCGCCAGCAGCTTGGGACCGGGCGGTCAACCGAGGAGCTCCTATAATTCACCCCTCCACTTT,CASSLGPGGQPRSSYNSPLHF
TRBJ1-5,TRBV4-1,TRBD1,.,TGCGCCAGCAGCCAAGTCCCGGGACAGGGGGTCCAGCCCCAGCATTTT,CASSQVPGQGVQPQHF
TRBJ2-7,TRBV7-8,.,.,TGTGCCAGCAGCGGAGCAGGACCCTACGAGCAGTACTTC,CASSGAGPYEQYF
TRBJ1-1,TRBV19,.,.,TGTGCCAGTAGTAGTCAAGGGGTGAACACTGAAGCTTTCTTT,CASSSQGVNTEAFF
TRBJ1-2,TRBV7-2,.,many,TGTGCCAGCAGCTTTTTGACCGGCTATGGCTACACCTTC,CASSFLTGYGYTF
TRBJ1-2,TRBV5-1,TRBD1,.,TGCGCCAGCAGCCCGGGACAGGGGGCGACCGGCTACACCTTC,CASSPGQGATGYTF
TRBJ1-5,TRBV20-1,.,many,TGCAGTGCTAGAGGGGACGGAGGCAATCAGCCCCAGCATTTT,CSARGDGGNQPQHF
TRBJ1-5,TRBV30,.,few,TGTGCCTGGAGTAGCGGTGGGCCCCAGCATTTT,CAWSSGGPQHF
TRBJ1-2,TRBV7-9,.,.,TGTGCCAGCAGCTTAGGCCCCCCCAATGGCTACACCTTC,CASSLGPPNGYTF
TRBJ1-2,TRBV5-1,.,.,TGCGCCAGCAGCTGGGGGGGGGCGACGACCGACAACTATGGCTACACCTTC,CASSWGGATTDNYGYTF